This T cell receptor beta chain appears in the sequencing data of a study of cytomegalovirus exposure and HLA in healthy donors (dated by TCRdb to the late 2010s). Some background on the complete study: An earlier analysis of approximately 640 of the donors reported 250 to 300 Gb of sequence data and 117 million unique TCR beta sequences from around 200 million T cells. An early release that covered 500 to 800 HLA-typed donors contained approximately 320 gigabases of sequencing data and tens of millions of unique TCR sequences. Of the roughly 390 genotyped donors, more than 75% were placed in the genetic ancestry cluster associated with self-reported Caucasian donors. The study was designed to test whether signatures of past pathogen exposure could be identified by cataloging public T cell receptors. The study used immunosequencing to profile the T cell repertoires of approximately 630 subjects and linked those repertoires to cytomegalovirus serostatus. Besides the first cohort of 666 subjects, a separate validation cohort made up of around 120 different subjects was used. To predict cytomegalovirus infection status, the study combined high-throughput TCR immunosequencing, statistical association of individual TCRs with disease status, and machine learning. A later analysis re-analyzed previously published TCR beta repertoires from 550 to 700 donors and added high-resolution HLA genotyping to study TCR occurrence patterns. The later analysis used no new phenotypic data to find candidate immune exposures, relying instead on TCR beta sequences and their occurrence across donors. To decide whether each TCR beta V gene segment behaved as functional or pseudogenic, an earlier analysis of approximately 620 of the donors relied on high-throughput TCR beta sequencing. Donor age, sex, ethnicity and CMV serostatus were collected together with the repertoire data. A later genetic analysis used genome-wide SNP genotypes for about three fifths of the 666 donors, treating that subset as a discovery cohort. All discovery cohort repertoires had been generated using a single sequencing platform. Class I and class II HLA loci were covered by the typing at four-digit resolution. Typing coverage differed by locus: A, B, C, DRB1 and DQB1 were typed in about 629-640 donors, DQA1 in 522, DPA1 in some 570, and DPB1 in 472. Several DR-DQ haplotypes were treated as single units for association and clustering because of strong linkage in the cohort. Across some 400 genotyped donors of the cohort, an average of about 240,000 unique TCR beta nucleotide sequences per donor were sequenced, and 15% to 20% of those sequences were non-productive.

The library was obtained by the immunoSEQ multiplex PCR assay. For the multiplex PCR, a mixture combining 60 forward primers for TCR Vbeta segments and 13 reverse primers for TCR Jbeta segments was used. Amplification of the CDR3 region of rearranged TCR beta genes was performed with a multiplex PCR assay on genomic DNA. Amplified TCR beta libraries were sequenced as 87-base-pair reads on the Illumina HiSeq System. In the source study's methods: Across the 700 or so repertoires, a later analysis counted roughly 84 million unique TCR beta chains, 8.5 million to 12 million of which were shared by at least two donors. To remove PCR and sequencing errors, raw reads were error-corrected and collapsed into unique sequences using a nearest-neighbor algorithm that merged closely related sequences. V, D and J gene segments were assigned by aligning CDR3 sequences to IMGT reference sequences. For a sequence to be retained, at least a six-nucleotide match to both a V gene segment and a J gene segment was required. A rearrangement was called productive if the CDR3 had no stop codons and remained in frame with V and J, and every other rearrangement was called non-productive. Following IMGT convention, CDR3 was defined as the stretch from the second conserved V-encoded cysteine up to the conserved J-encoded phenylalanine. Sequences without an unambiguous match to a single V gene segment were excluded from the earlier analysis of about 600 of the donors. In an earlier analysis of several hundred of the donors, a V segment was called functional when productive rearrangements were above 56.7%, and segregating when the standard deviation between donors exceeded 5%. A statistical classification framework was built for diagnosing cytomegalovirus status from the catalog of TCR beta chain sequences. A later analysis assigned V and J genes by comparing TCR nucleotide sequences with IMGT/GENE-DB human TR gene sequences. The TCRdist pipeline was used in a later analysis to assign CDR3 sequences and most-parsimonious VDJ recombination scenarios. In a later analysis, each TCR beta chain was defined by its CDR3 amino acid sequence together with its V-gene family, and reads lacking a unique V-gene family were excluded. A later analysis removed 550 to 650 highly shared, low-generation-probability nucleotide sequences to deal with suspected cross-contamination and a sequencing artifact. In a later analysis, a clonal expansion index for each public chain was calculated from normalized within-repertoire ranks of inferred template counts. In a later analysis, generation probabilities were computed with a VDJ recombination model fitted to out-of-frame rearrangements, and the resulting probabilities were checked against IGoR. In a later analysis, TCR-TCR, TCR-HLA and TCR-CMV co-occurrence was scored with hypergeometric tests, and a repertoire-size bias correction was applied to TCR pairs. A later analysis estimated false discovery rates by permuting HLA or CMV assignments 20 times. In a later analysis, co-occurring TCRs were grouped using DBSCAN, and TCRdist sequence similarity was added for clustering within HLA-allele-positive subsets. For co-occurrence clustering, repertoires with fewer than 30,000 or more than 120,000 public chains were excluded, along with roughly 5 repertoires with anomalous nucleotide sharing. The immuneACCESS repertoire file appears here via TCRdb, limited to in-frame rearrangements. These files lack a portion of the clones; in checked studies, under half of the deficit traces to unresolved V genes, and the cause of the others is not known. The V and J calls and clone size come from that table; D and trimming were worked out from the DNA. A total of roughly 250,000 clones appear in this sample, approximately 84% of them only once. The top ten hold more than 1.5% of the sample.

What the authors observed across the whole study: The presence/absence analyses assumed that sequencing depth was roughly uniform across donors, and that assumption may not be true. In a later analysis, the rate of TCR association differed among HLA loci, with DRB1 alleles having the most associated TCRs and HLA-C alleles having the fewest. In a later analysis, several top co-occurrence clusters were reported to appear linked to parvovirus B19, influenza, CMV and Epstein-Barr virus. A cluster of highly shared sequence variants was judged likely to represent a technical artifact of the sequencing pipeline. Most TCR sequences were seen in very few donors, while some public TCRs were found in many individuals. A further reported finding was that TCR beta sequences accurately predicted the HLA-A and HLA-B alleles for most subjects in the first cohort. Some IMGT-functional V segments, including TRBV6-2 and TRBV6-3, could not be told apart with the 87-base-pair reads, so those segments were excluded. According to a later analysis, most CMV-associated TCR beta chains appeared to be HLA-restricted, and the HLA associations seemed to be driven largely by CMV exposure. The cohort was sequenced for TCR beta chains only, and without alpha or paired-chain data the features that could be detected were limited. A total of about 150 TCR beta chains were listed by the study as associated with cytomegalovirus. In an earlier analysis of more than 450 of the donors, most TCR beta V segments were observed in productive rearrangements about 87% or about 30% of the time, broadly matching IMGT annotations. In a later analysis, HLA-associated TCR beta chains showed more clonal expansion and lower generation probabilities than non-associated chains that were equally common. The only immune exposure information available for the cohort was CMV serostatus. HLA typing was unavailable for some donors at each locus, so association tests used only the typed subset. An association between a missense DCLRE1C variant and V-gene and J-gene trimming of TCR beta chains was found in a later genetic analysis and replicated in an independent cohort. In vitro tests confirmed that a few of the cytomegalovirus-associated TCR beta chains recognize cytomegalovirus antigens. Because counts were too low, roughly 18 rarely observed V segments, including chromosome 9 orphons, were left out of the earlier analysis of a few hundred of the donors. The classifier was reported to diagnose cytomegalovirus status with high specificity and sensitivity in both the original cohort and the validation cohort. When HLA alleles, especially DR and DQ, strongly co-occurred, TCR associations were difficult to assign to individual alleles. Compared with the roughly 710-donor mean, donors in an Asian-associated ancestry cluster had fewer N-insertions in productive TCRs, according to a later genetic analysis. At a false discovery rate of 0.05, a later analysis linked some 17,000 TCR beta sequences to specific HLA alleles. Correlated functional status among segregating V segments might be attributable to linkage disequilibrium, but an unknown experimental factor could not be ruled out. According to the authors, the approach could potentially be generalized to other disease states and immunological phenotypes.

The cohort was made up of roughly 670 healthy bone marrow donors. Cohort members were all nominally healthy when sampled, although unrecorded immune exposures were likely present. The donor was CMV seropositive and belonged to the group of over 250 seropositive cohort members. Each donor provided a peripheral blood sample, and peripheral blood mononuclear cells were used for TCR beta sequencing. The Qiagen DNeasy Blood Extraction Kit was used to extract genomic DNA from the blood cell samples. As regards this clone: It has no known antigen specificity. No much larger clone exists at a distance of one base, and base qualities are not known.

The CDR3, cysteine through phenylalanine, is 14 amino acids long. The entry retains the CDR3 DNA only, 42 bases that are in frame from base 1. V is cut back by 5 bases and J by 5 bases, with 7 bases in the junction unmatched. According to the germline V gene (reference sequence), CDR1 reads MNHEY and CDR2 reads SMNVEV. The chain couples TRBV27 to TRBJ2-5; TRBD2 lines up with 8 middle nucleotides. Sequenced sample: PBMCs. The clonotype was recovered from a woman aged 40 to 55 in good health and CMV-seropositive. The bases are TGTGCCAGCAGTGCCCAAGCGGGAGAGGAGACCCAGTACTTC. It translates as CASSAQAGEETQYF.